The source of this T cell receptor (beta chain) is a study of T-cell memory formation after mild COVID-19 (dated by TCRdb to about 2021). With regard to the full study: TCR sequence clusters from the two donors were largely donor specific. In a couple of donors, T-cell clones that expanded and contracted after mild COVID-19 were followed by sequencing TCRalpha and TCRbeta repertoires longitudinally. The cohort comprised two young, previously healthy adult volunteers, one female and one male. What the research found in general, with its limitations: The second-wave clones that peaked on day 37 were not confirmed to be SARS-CoV-2 specific. Some responding clones were detected in pre-infection memory, which suggested that pre-existing cross-reactive memory T cells had joined the SARS-CoV-2 response. Contracting CD4+ clones appeared mostly in the CM and EM memory subsets, whereas CD8+ clones were enriched in EMRA. Balanced CD4/CD8 phenotypes were observed for clones contracting from day 15 to 85, whereas a bias towards CD4+ was observed for a second wave of clones expanding from day 15 to 37. Only a couple of mild cases were covered by the study, and larger cohorts that include severe cases with pre-infection samples were considered necessary.

This clonotype has more than one count but fewer than ten. Its antigen remains unidentified. No base qualities exist here, and no much larger clone lies one base off it. The CDR3 numbers 15 residues from cysteine through phenylalanine. Only the CDR3 portion is preserved as DNA: 45 bases, with reading frame beginning at the first base. CDR1 and CDR2 are drawn from the germline V gene (reference sequence): GTSNPN, SVGIG. V and J lose 5 bases and 4 bases, and a span of 21 bases separates them. The reads were generated on an Illumina NovaSeq 6000. TCRalpha and TCRbeta cDNA libraries were constructed by 5'RACE with constant-segment primers, with sample barcodes and unique molecular identifiers being introduced. Trizol reagent was used to extract RNA from every sample. The libraries were amplified in two PCR steps, and the second step added a second sample barcode and Illumina TruSeq adapters. Libraries were sequenced on an Illumina NovaSeq with 2 x 150 bp paired-end reads. The published analysis was carried out like this. The reads were demultiplexed and collapsed into UMI-guided consensus sequences using migec v1.2.7. Using mixcr v2.1.11, the UMI consensuses were aligned to TRA and TRB V and J templates and assembled into clonotypes. A clonotype was counted as expanded or contracted only if both edgeR and NoisET called the change significant, with noise models trained on biological replicates. For edgeR calls, the cutoffs were a false discovery rate-adjusted p below 0.01 and a log2 fold-change threshold of 1. PCA with hierarchical clustering of max-normalized trajectories of the 1000 most abundant clonotypes was used as exploratory dynamics analysis. Each responding clone was given a CD4 or CD8 phenotype based on the CD4+ and CD8+ repertoires, which had been sequenced separately. In-frame beta chains were kept once TCRdb had trimmed the public reads at Q25 with fastp and called clones with MiXCR. Every CDR3 protein is listed once, alongside the most common genes and DNA of its rows. In this record, the V and J calls reflect TCRdb's handling and not the investigators' own analysis. Across this sample there are a few hundred thousand distinct CDR3 sequences, with more than 20% seen only once. Clones ranked in the top ten supply roughly 21% of the sample.

Ficoll-Paque density gradient centrifugation was used to isolate PBMCs. Specimen: PBMCs or a T cell subset sorted from them (not recorded which). This chain joins TRBV30 to TRBJ2-7; possibly the D gene is TRBD1, per 5 matching bases. The clonotype was recovered from a man aged 18 to 35 who had mild COVID-19 (a few samples of this study predate the infection). The sample titles of this study are shuffled in the database, so cell type and time point are left out; the donor was told from shared clones. CDR3 loop: CAWQPGQGIVYEQYF. The nucleotides read TGTGCCTGGCAGCCCGGGCAGGGCATCGTTTACGAGCAGTACTTC.